The entry below describes one T cell receptor beta chain. Germline V CDR1 and CDR2: MDHEN, SYDVKM. Trimming left V 2 bases short and J 5 bases short, with 10 bases between. The CDR3 sequence is 13 residues long. The sample is drawn from a study of blood T cell repertoires in COVID-19. Across the whole study: Sites in the United States, Italy and Spain provided acute and convalescent COVID-19 samples. PBMCs, B-cell-depleted T cells, or T cells were the source of the cDNA or gDNA that made up the material.

Assay used: immunoSEQ multiplex PCR; TCRdb lists only in-frame clones, some missing. The data show about 86,000 clones, 85% to 90% seen once. The specimen sequenced was peripheral blood. This receptor was taken from a human donor in a cohort sampled during active COVID-19. The gene calls are TRBV28 and TRBJ2-7; D possibly corresponds to TRBD1 (5 bases). CDR3 sequence (DNA): TGTGCCAGCAGTTTAGAAGGGGTACACGAGCAGTACTTC. Protein: CASSLEGVHEQYF.